The clone carrying this T cell receptor beta chain was picked up a small number of times. The antigen is unknown. This entry is derived from a study of cytomegalovirus exposure and HLA in healthy donors. Turning to the study itself: Falling in the Caucasian-associated ancestry cluster were 81% of approximately 400 genotyped donors. General study points: In an earlier analysis, in some 500 donors, most V segments appeared productive either ~87% or ~30% of the time. Usually a TCR sequence was rare, but some public TCRs were found in many donors. The classifier reportedly diagnosed cytomegalovirus status with high specificity and sensitivity.

The ends lost 8 bases at V and 6 bases at J; junction bases unmatched: 9. Germline loops: CDR1 MNHNY, CDR2 SVGAGI (reference sequence). This CDR3 region has 13 residues. PCR primers comprised 60 Vbeta and 13 Jbeta primers. The repertoire was sequenced with immunoSEQ multiplex PCR; TCRdb's copy has only in-frame clones and lacks some. Here the sample spans 150,000 to 200,000 clones, 70% to 80% being singletons. The sample taken for sequencing was PBMCs. The TCR was taken from a woman aged 40 to 50 in good health and CMV-seronegative. The J gene is TRBJ1-2, the V gene TRBV6-6; 7 bases line up with TRBD1. The DNA for the CDR3 is TGTGCCAGCTCTGGACAGGCCCTGCATGGCTACACCTTC. The encoded protein is CASSGQALHGYTF.